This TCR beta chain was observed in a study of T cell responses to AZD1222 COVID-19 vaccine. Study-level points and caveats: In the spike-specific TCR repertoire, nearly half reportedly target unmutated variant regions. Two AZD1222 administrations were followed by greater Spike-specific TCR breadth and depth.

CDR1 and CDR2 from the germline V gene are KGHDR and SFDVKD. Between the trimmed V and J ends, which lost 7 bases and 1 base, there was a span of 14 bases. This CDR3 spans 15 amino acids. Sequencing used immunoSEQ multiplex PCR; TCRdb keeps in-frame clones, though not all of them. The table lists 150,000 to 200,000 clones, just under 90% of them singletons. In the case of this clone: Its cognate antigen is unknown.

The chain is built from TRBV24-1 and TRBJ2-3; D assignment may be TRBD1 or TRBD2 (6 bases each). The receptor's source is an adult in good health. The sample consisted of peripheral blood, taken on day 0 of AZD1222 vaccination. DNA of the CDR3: TGTGCCACCAGCCTGGGGGGCCGAGGCACAGATACGCAGTATTTT. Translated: CATSLGGRGTDTQYF.